A single sample gave rise to the 7 T cell receptor beta chains below, sequenced in a study of T cell responses to AZD1222 COVID-19 vaccine (dated by TCRdb to the early 2020s). The method behind the library was the immunoSEQ multiplex PCR assay. Entries here come from immuneACCESS through TCRdb and include only in-frame sequences with V and J called. Some clones fail to appear in such tables; in the studies checked, an unresolved V gene covers under half of the shortfall, and the cause of the remainder is unknown. For this sample there are tens of thousands of clones; about 81% appear just once. The ten largest clones add up to roughly 25% of the sample. In the paper's terms, the time point label means: about 28 days (+/-7) after the second vaccine dose. The sample here was peripheral blood, taken 28 days after the second AZD1222 dose. These receptors came from an adult who received the AZD1222 COVID-19 vaccine.

The chain uses TRBV7-6 and TRBJ1-6; D call uncertain. CDR3 length equals 13 residues. The V and J ends lost 4 bases and 10 bases respectively, with 11 bases between them. The V gene's germline CDR1 is SGHVS and CDR2 FNYEAQ. CDR3 DNA: TGTGCCAGCAGCTCGCAAAATCTATCACCCCTCCACTTT. Encoded protein: CASSSQNLSPLHF.

This chain joins TRBV11-2 and TRBJ2-7, with a possible D match to TRBD1 (5 bases). Germline assignment: CDR1 SGHAT and CDR2 FQNNGV. Trimming removed 3 bases at V and 6 bases at J, with 15 bases between. The CDR3 totals 14 residues. This CDR3 reads CASSFSGRSAEQYF. The CDR3 nucleotides read TGTGCCAGCAGCTTCTCAGGGCGTTCGGCCGAGCAGTACTTC.

V gene TRBV4-1 combines with J gene TRBJ1-4; no firm D call. The CDR3 contains 13 residues. Between the trimmed V and J ends, which lost 1 base and 8 bases, there was a span of 8 bases. Germline lookup yields CDR1 MGHRA and CDR2 YSYEKL. The CDR3 region is CASSQVTTEKLFF. Written as DNA, the CDR3 is TGCGCCAGCAGCCAAGTGACGACCGAAAAACTGTTTTTT.

By sample share, this clone is medium-sized. The J gene is TRBJ2-5, the V gene TRBV20-1, with D unclear. V dropped 3 bases and J dropped 10 bases, with 9 bases sitting between them. The germline V gene has CDR1 DFQATT and CDR2 SNEGSKA (reference sequence). The CDR3 extends over 10 amino acids. The CDR3 protein is CSASSQGQYF. Here the CDR3 DNA reads TGCAGTGCTAGCAGCCAAGGCCAGTACTTC.

The chain couples TRBV28 to TRBJ2-1; 12 bases fit TRBD2. Trimming took 6 bases from V and 4 from J; bases not matched to a gene: 13. Germline V gene data show CDR1 as MDHEN and CDR2 as SYDVKM. CDR3 length: 18 amino acids. The CDR3 is CASRRPLASGGGYNEQFF. The CDR3 nucleotides are TGTGCCAGCAGACGACCGTTGGCTAGCGGGGGGGGGTACAATGAGCAGTTCTTC.

This clone was observed a few times. This chain joins TRBV19 and TRBJ1-5; D may be TRBD1 (5 bases). The CDR3 has 17 amino acids. V was clipped by 0 bases and J by 0 bases, with 12 bases between them. Looked up from germline, CDR1 is LNHDA and CDR2 is SQIVND (reference sequence). The CDR3 DNA reads as TGTGCCAGTAGTATAGATCACTGGGGGGATAGCAATCAGCCCCAGCATTTT. Protein: CASSIDHWGDSNQPQHF.

The chain couples TRBV6-6 to TRBJ2-7; D possibly corresponds to TRBD1 (5 bases). The germline V gene encodes CDR1 MNHNY and CDR2 SVGAGI (reference sequence). V dropped 5 bases and J dropped 3 bases, with 14 bases sitting between them. The CDR3 runs to 14 residues. The CDR3 DNA reads as TGTGCCAGCAGTCCCCTTAGTACAGGCTACGAGCAGTACTTC. It translates to CASSPLSTGYEQYF.